The 7 T cell receptor beta chains listed next were all sequenced from one sample in a study of OX40 agonist ivuxolimab in advanced cancers. Produced via immunoSEQ multiplex PCR; TCRdb's table is partial and in-frame only. The table records tens of thousands of clones, 70% to 90% of them present only once. The specimen was CD4+ or CD8+ T cells sorted from blood, collected in a trial of the OX40 agonist ivuxolimab. The receptors stem from an adult with an advanced solid tumor such as melanoma, head and neck, liver or kidney cancer.

The genes are TRBV5-6 and TRBJ1-1, with D maybe TRBD1 (5 bases). The CDR3 runs 12 residues. V lost 4 bases, J lost 10 bases, and 14 bases lay in between. The V gene's germline CDR1 is SGHDT and CDR2 YYEEEE. CDR3 DNA sequence: TGTGCCAGCAGCCCCCGGGGTGGGGGAGCTTTCTTT. Amino acids: CASSPRGGGAFF.

The J gene is TRBJ2-6, the V gene TRBV15; D is unclear. Germline-derived CDR1 and CDR2 are LNHNV and YYDKDF (reference sequence). The CDR3 is 16 residues long. V was shortened by 3 bases and J by 4 bases, with 13 bases between the two germline ends. The CDR3 sequence: CATSSVFLSGANVLTF. The CDR3 coding sequence is TGTGCCACCAGCAGCGTCTTCCTATCGGGGGCCAACGTCCTGACTTTC.

As DNA, the CDR3 is TGTGCCAGCAGTTTGCGACAGTTCGCGAACACCGGGGAGCTGTTTTTT. This sequence encodes CASSLRQFANTGELFF. This chain connects TRBV28 to TRBJ2-2, with D perhaps TRBD1 (5 bases). The CDR3 has 16 amino acids. Germline V lookup: CDR1 MDHEN, CDR2 SYDVKM. V dropped 3 bases and J dropped 0 bases, with 11 bases sitting between them.

The chain employs TRBV5-6 and TRBJ2-7, with 8 bases aligning to TRBD2. V gave up 6 bases and J gave up 3 bases; unmatched junction bases: 8. The CDR3 is 14 amino acids. Germline V gene sequence: CDR1 SGHDT, CDR2 YYEEEE. The DNA for the CDR3 is TGTGCCAGCAACCGAGCGGGGGTTAACTACGAGCAGTACTTC. It specifies CASNRAGVNYEQYF.

The chain carries TRBV10-3 and TRBJ2-5, with D possibly called TRBD1 or TRBD2 (5 bases each). This CDR3 contains 15 residues. Between the trimmed V and J ends, which lost 2 bases and 1 base, there was a span of 11 bases. Looked up from germline, CDR1 is ENHRY and CDR2 is SYGVKD. In DNA form, the CDR3 reads TGTGCCATCAGTGAGGGAGTGGGGACCCAAGAGACCCAGTACTTC. It specifies CAISEGVGTQETQYF.

This chain connects TRBV7-2 to TRBJ1-5; D not resolved. Germline V gene data show CDR1 as SGHTA and CDR2 as FQGNSA. CDR3 length equals 16 residues. Trimming removed 2 bases from V and 6 bases from J, with 17 bases in between. In DNA, the CDR3 is TGTGCCAGCAGCTTAAGCGGAGACCCGTCCCTTCAGCCCCAGCATTTT. It yields the protein CASSLSGDPSLQPQHF.

The CDR3 loop reads CASREHRDRVLEQYF. CDR3 in DNA: TGTGCCAGCAGAGAACACCGGGACAGGGTCCTCGAGCAGTACTTC. This chain joins TRBV6-5 and TRBJ2-7; 9 nucleotides match TRBD1. V was clipped by 6 bases and J by 6 bases; unmatched bases: 12. CDR1 MNHEY and CDR2 SVGAGI come from the germline V gene. This CDR3 is 15 amino acids long.